This passage covers 20 T cell receptor beta chains from one sample sequenced in a study of metastatic and nonmetastatic thyroid tumors. Thyroid surgery was preceded by no treatment in any patient. With MiXCR, TCRdb reprocessed the PCR reads. The sample contains about 18,000 clones, 25% to 35% of which appear only once. The source material was tumor tissue. The receptors here all came from a male donor with papillary thyroid cancer or a benign thyroid nodule (not recorded which). Some clones in this sample may be carry-over from other donors' samples.

At least ten counts were recorded for this clone. This chain joins TRBV29-1 and TRBJ2-7; possible D gene TRBD1, 8 bases. Deletions cut 7 bases from V and 6 bases from J, with 19 bases between. Germline CDR1 SQVTM, CDR2 ANQGSEA. The length of the CDR3 is 13 residues. In nucleotides, the CDR3 is TGCAGCGGCGGACAGGGACTATCAGGCGAGCAGTACTTC. It is translated as CSGGQGLSGEQYF.

The chain joins TRBV7-6 to TRBJ1-6; 7 positions agree with TRBD1. Per germline, CDR1 SGHVS and CDR2 FNYEAQ. This CDR3 has 15 residues. V gave up 5 bases and J gave up 7 bases; unmatched junction bases: 8. In nucleotides, the CDR3 is TGTGCCAGCAGCACCCGGGACAGTCAGAATTCACCCCTCCACTTT. Its translation: CASSTRDSQNSPLHF.

This clone was detected a few times. CDR3 region: CASSGTGGTGELFF. CDR3 nucleotide sequence: TGTGCCAGCAGTGGGACAGGGGGCACCGGGGAGCTGTTTTTT. The chain couples TRBV6-4 to TRBJ2-2, with 10 bases identical to TRBD1. The length of the CDR3 is 14 residues. Germline V gene data show CDR1 as MRHNA and CDR2 as SNTAGT. Trimming removed 4 bases from V and 4 bases from J; junction bases left unmatched: 0.

This clone was counted many times. The chain links TRBV27 to TRBJ2-3, with 9 nucleotides matching TRBD1. This CDR3 has 14 amino acids. CDR1 MNHEY and CDR2 SMNVEV come from the germline V gene (reference sequence). V trimming: 6 bases; J trimming: 4 bases; junction bases outside the gene matches: 5. As DNA, the CDR3 is TGTGCCAGCAGCCGGGACAGGGTGCCAGATACGCAGTATTTT. Amino acid sequence: CASSRDRVPDTQYF.

This clone was seen at least ten times. V is TRBV5-1 and J is TRBJ1-2, with D possibly matching TRBD1 (5 bases). The germline V gene has CDR1 SGHRS and CDR2 YFSETQ. The CDR3 extends over 12 amino acids. V gave up 4 bases and J gave up 4 bases, with 8 bases separating them. CDR3: CASSGDSYGYTF. CDR3 in DNA: TGCGCCAGCAGCGGCGACAGCTATGGCTACACCTTC.

The rearrangement uses TRBV4-3 and TRBJ2-3; D gene uncertain. Germline V lookup: CDR1 LGHNA, CDR2 YSLEER. CDR3 length: 15 amino acids. Trimming took 0 bases from V and 4 from J, leaving 11 bases between them. The CDR3 reads CASSQDGRGADTQYF. The CDR3 nucleotides are TGCGCCAGCAGCCAAGATGGGCGTGGGGCAGATACGCAGTATTTT.

This clone occurred a few times. The V call is TRBV6-2 or TRBV6-3, the J call TRBJ2-1; a weak D match, TRBD2 (5 bases). The CDR3 runs 13 residues. Between the trimmed V and J ends, which lost 5 bases and 6 bases, there was a span of 11 bases. Germline lookup yields CDR1 MNHEY and CDR2 SVGEGT. CDR3 nucleotide sequence: TGTGCCAGCAGTAACCACGGGGTCAATGAGCAGTTCTTC. Protein sequence: CASSNHGVNEQFF.

This clone was detected many times. The rearrangement uses TRBV6-1 and TRBJ1-2; TRBD1 matches at 7 bases. The germline gives CDR1 MNHNS, CDR2 SASEGT. V gave up 7 bases and J gave up 6 bases; unmatched junction bases: 5. This CDR3 comprises 12 residues. Here the CDR3 reads CASTDRVNGYTF. The DNA of the CDR3 is TGTGCCAGCACCGACAGGGTCAATGGCTACACCTTC.

The chain joins TRBV6-1 to TRBJ2-7; 9 positions match TRBD1. Germline values: CDR1 MNHNS, CDR2 SASEGT. This CDR3 comprises 15 residues. J gave up 5 bases and V 6 bases, and 11 bases lay outside the gene matches. The CDR3, as DNA: TGTGCCAGCAGGGCTCCGGGACAGGGTTCCCACGAGCAGTACTTC. Residues: CASRAPGQGSHEQYF.

The rearrangement links TRBV28 to TRBJ1-1; perhaps TRBD1 as D (6 bases). The ends were cut back, 6 bases at V and 10 bases at J, with 15 bases in the middle. There are 12 residues in the CDR3. The V gene's germline CDR1 is MDHEN and CDR2 SYDVKM. The CDR3 sequence is CASSKGGLGAFF. CDR3 nucleotide sequence: TGTGCCAGCAGCAAAGGGGGGCTCGGAGCTTTCTTT.

This clone was found many times. This could be a read error, since a much larger clone is one nucleotide away. Other DNA sequences within the sample encode an identical CDR3. The J gene is TRBJ1-1, the V gene TRBV2; maybe TRBD1 (5 bases). The CDR3 is made up of 14 amino acids. The germline gives CDR1 SNHLY, CDR2 FYNNEI. As DNA, the CDR3 is TGTGCCAGTAGCCCGGGACCCATGAACACTGAGGCTTTCTTT. This translates into CASSPGPMNTEAFF.

Judged by abundance, this clone is medium-sized. The rearrangement uses TRBV2 and TRBJ2-7, with D hard to call. The V and J ends lost 5 bases and 3 bases respectively, with 5 bases between them. From germline, CDR1 is SNHLY and CDR2 FYNNEI. The length of the CDR3 is 11 residues. CDR3 loop: CASSRNYEQYF. As DNA, the CDR3 is TGTGCCAGCAGTCGCAACTACGAGCAGTACTTC.

Judged by abundance, this clone is medium-sized (0.01 to 0.1%). V usage is TRBV6-1 and J usage is TRBJ2-7; D possibly corresponds to TRBD2 (6 bases). V gave up 7 bases and J gave up 0 bases, with 10 bases separating them. The CDR3 totals 13 residues. Germline loops: CDR1 MNHNS, CDR2 SASEGT. CDR3 sequence: CASTLGSSYEQYF. CDR3 sequence (DNA): TGTGCCAGCACGCTCGGGAGCTCCTACGAGCAGTACTTC.

This clone was found many times. V is TRBV20-1 and J is TRBJ2-4; the D call may be TRBD1 or TRBD2 (5 bases each). V dropped 0 bases and J dropped 7 bases, with 16 bases sitting between them. Germline V gene sequence: CDR1 DFQATT, CDR2 SNEGSKA (reference sequence). This CDR3 has 15 residues. The CDR3 DNA follows: TGCAGTGCTAGAGACTCCGGGACCCAAAGGAACATTCAGTACTTC. Protein sequence: CSARDSGTQRNIQYF.

This sequence joins TRBV24-1 and TRBJ2-6; D remains unclear. The length of the CDR3 is 17 residues. The V and J ends lost 2 bases and 0 bases respectively, with 10 bases between them. Germline CDR1 is KGHDR and CDR2 is SFDVKD. The CDR3 DNA is TGTGCCACCAGTGATTCTGTCAGTCCCTCTGGGGCCAACGTCCTGACTTTC. Protein product: CATSDSVSPSGANVLTF.

This rearrangement joins TRBV6-1 to TRBJ2-1; D remains unclear. V dropped 1 base and J dropped 0 bases, with 10 bases sitting between them. Germline CDR1 is MNHNS and CDR2 is SASEGT. The CDR3 runs to 16 residues. CDR3 sequence reads: CASSEVRTSSYNEQFF. CDR3 sequence (DNA): TGTGCCAGCAGTGAAGTTCGGACGAGCTCCTACAATGAGCAGTTCTTC.

This clone occurred once. V gene TRBV20-1 combines with J gene TRBJ2-1, with D maybe TRBD1 (5 bases). The CDR3 is 16 residues long. In germline, CDR1 is DFQATT, CDR2 SNEGSKA (reference sequence). With 6 bases removed from V and 5 bases from J, the gap between germline ends came to 23 bases. The CDR3: CSATQGSYISDNEQFF. CDR3 coding DNA: TGCAGTGCAACCCAGGGTAGCTATATTTCGGACAATGAGCAGTTCTTC.

A note on this clone: The junction differs from germline at one of its ends, possibly a read error. V is TRBV2 and J is TRBJ2-2; D is possibly TRBD2 (5 bases). The CDR3 is 13 residues long. Germline CDR1 SNHLY, CDR2 FYNNEI. The CDR3 DNA reads as TGTGCCATCACCAGCGCGAACACCGGGGAGCGGTTTTTT. Translation gives CAITSANTGERFF.

J is TRBJ1-5 and V is TRBV5-1, with D possibly TRBD1 on 6 matching bases. This CDR3 spans 16 amino acids. CDR1 is SGHRS and CDR2 is YFSETQ in the germline V gene. V was cut by 2 bases and J by 5 bases, with 17 bases left in between. The chain's CDR3 is CASSLSPGDTYQPQHF. DNA of the CDR3: TGCGCCAGCAGCTTATCACCGGGGGACACTTATCAGCCCCAGCATTTT. Combining the CDR3 with reference TRBV5-1 and TRBJ1-5 gives the whole variable domain KAGVTQTPRYLIKTRGQQVTLSCSPISGHRSVSWYQQTPGQGLQFLFEYFSETQRNKGNFPGRFSGRQFSNSRSEMNVSTLELGDSALYLCASSLSPGDTYQPQHFGDGTRLSIL.

This clone was counted at least ten times. The V and J genes are TRBV2 and TRBJ1-2; D gene unclear. V was pared by 0 bases and J by 6 bases, with 5 bases between. The CDR3 is made up of 12 amino acids. Germline CDR1 reads SNHLY; CDR2 reads FYNNEI. CDR3 DNA: TGTGCCAGCAGTGAAGCAGGCGATGGCTACACCTTC. Translated: CASSEAGDGYTF.